This T cell receptor beta chain appears in the sequencing data of a study of T cell repertoires in cytomegalovirus infection. The V segment lost 5 bases and the J segment 5 bases; nucleotides outside the gene matches: 5. This CDR3 is 15 amino acids long. Germline CDR1 and CDR2: SEHNR and FQNEAQ (reference sequence). Turning to this clonotype: Its antigen is still unknown.

From the reads, TCRdb called clonotypes with MiXCR, one entry per CDR3 protein. The sample records around 49,000 distinct CDR3 sequences, around 20% being singletons. V usage is TRBV7-9 and J usage is TRBJ2-2, with 10 bases matching TRBD1. Source: CD8+ T cells from cultured PBMCs, taken from culture after CMV antigen stimulation. This clonotype was obtained from a human donor in good health (CMV status not recorded). Some clones in this sample may be carry-over from other donors' samples. The CDR3: CASSGRDRGTGELFF. The CDR3 bases are TGTGCCAGCAGCGGCCGGGACAGGGGAACCGGGGAGCTGTTTTTT.